A single sample is the source of the 26 T cell receptor beta chains below, sequenced in a study of siplizumab effects on memory and regulatory T cells. Some clones are missing from TCRdb's copy, which holds only in-frame ones; the method was immunoSEQ multiplex PCR. The table includes 57,000 or so clones, 85% to 95% detected once. Sequences were obtained from CD8+ T cells sorted from blood. The receptors come from a human donor in good health.

The genes are TRBV7-9 and TRBJ2-2; possible D gene TRBD2, 6 bases. Between the trimmed V and J ends, which lost 3 bases and 1 base, there was a span of 9 bases. The CDR3 loop spans 15 amino acids. Germline lookup yields CDR1 SEHNR and CDR2 FQNEAQ (reference sequence). The CDR3 coding sequence is TGTGCCAGCAGCTTTTCGGGGGAGAACACCGGGGAGCTGTTTTTT. This translates into CASSFSGENTGELFF.

This clone has a single count. The chain's CDR3 is CASSPLTNTEAFF. CDR3 DNA: TGTGCCAGCAGCCCCCTGACGAACACTGAAGCTTTCTTT. This chain connects TRBV7-6 to TRBJ1-1; D remains ambiguous. V was shortened by 5 bases and J by 1 base, with 8 bases between the two germline ends. The CDR3 runs 13 residues. In germline, CDR1 is SGHVS, CDR2 FNYEAQ.

This chain connects TRBV30 to TRBJ2-1, with D hard to call. The ends were cut back, 0 bases at V and 5 bases at J, with 2 bases in the middle. The CDR3 sequence is 11 residues long. CDR1 and CDR2 from the germline V gene are GTSNPN and SVGIG (reference sequence). The CDR3 bases are TGTGCCTGGAGTGTGGACAATGAGCAGTTCTTC. It encodes CAWSVDNEQFF.

The chain links TRBV27 to TRBJ2-2; D unresolved. The germline V gene encodes CDR1 MNHEY and CDR2 SMNVEV (reference sequence). Trimming took off 7 bases at V and 1 base at J, with 10 bases between the two ends. The CDR3 length is 14 residues. Here the CDR3 DNA reads TGTGCCAGCAACCCTGGAAGGAACACCGGGGAGCTGTTTTTT. Translated, it gives CASNPGRNTGELFF.

The chain carries TRBV10-3 and TRBJ2-5; D is undetermined. Germline V gives CDR1 ENHRY, CDR2 SYGVKD. The V end was cut by 2 bases, the J end by 5 bases, with 12 bases between. The CDR3 consists of 14 residues. In DNA form, the CDR3 reads TGTGCCATCAGTGAGAACCCCTTCTTGGAGACCCAGTACTTC. Translated, it gives CAISENPFLETQYF.

The chain links TRBV5-8 to TRBJ2-7, with no clear D. Deletions cut 1 base from V and 2 bases from J, with 7 bases between. This CDR3 contains 13 residues. Germline values: CDR1 SGHTS, CDR2 YDEGEE. In DNA form, the CDR3 reads TGTGCCAGCAGCTTGAGACGGACCTACGAGCAGTACTTC. Residues: CASSLRRTYEQYF. Using reference TRBV5-8 and TRBJ2-7 for the parts outside the CDR3, the full variable domain is EAGVTQSPTHLIKTRGQQATLRCSPISGHTSVYWYQQALGLGLQFLLWYDEGEERNRGNFPPRFSGRQFPNYSSELNVNALELEDSALYLCASSLRRTYEQYFGPGTRLTVT.

The chain uses TRBV21-1 and TRBJ2-1; TRBD2 is the table's D call, not checked against the DNA. TRBV21-1 has pseudogene status. This CDR3 spans 19 amino acids. The CDR3 sequence: CASTPPGLAGDKAYNEQFF. The CDR3 DNA is TGTGCCAGCACCCCCCCGGGACTAGCGGGAGACAAAGCCTACAATGAGCAGTTCTTC.

Remarks on this clone: Within the sample, other DNA sequences also encode this same CDR3. The chain uses TRBV7-6 and TRBJ2-7; no definite D call. The CDR3 is made up of 14 amino acids. Trimming removed 1 base from V and 7 bases from J, with 14 bases in between. Looked up from germline, CDR1 is SGHVS and CDR2 is FNYEAQ. For the CDR3, the DNA is TGTGCCAGCAGCTTAGAAGGCAGCTTATGGGAGCAGTACTTC. This encodes CASSLEGSLWEQYF.

CDR3 in amino acids: CASSTTSGSGETQYF. The DNA of the CDR3 is TGTGCCAGCAGCACCACTAGCGGGAGCGGTGAGACCCAGTACTTC. The J gene is TRBJ2-5, the V gene TRBV27; TRBD2 agrees at 11 bases. The CDR3 loop spans 15 amino acids. V shed 6 bases and J 5 bases; nucleotides not matched to a gene: 8. The germline gives CDR1 MNHEY, CDR2 SMNVEV (reference sequence).

The chain is built from TRBV7-8 and TRBJ2-7; 9 nucleotides line up with TRBD2. J gave up 3 bases and V 8 bases, and 5 bases lay outside the gene matches. The CDR3 runs to 13 residues. CDR1 is SGHVS and CDR2 is FQNEAQ in the germline V gene. The CDR3 sequence: CASAFSGSYEQYF. In nucleotides, the CDR3 is TGTGCCAGCGCATTTAGCGGGAGCTACGAGCAGTACTTC.

V is TRBV9 and J is TRBJ2-7; D ambiguous. The CDR3 sequence is 15 residues long. The V gene's germline CDR1 is SGDLS and CDR2 YYNGEE. V was trimmed by 0 bases and J by 0 bases, leaving 10 bases between them. This CDR3 is CASSVGQASSYEQYF. The DNA of the CDR3 is TGTGCCAGCAGCGTAGGTCAGGCGAGCTCCTACGAGCAGTACTTC.

This clone was recorded only once. The DNA of the CDR3 is TGTGCCAGCAGCCCGCGCACTGCACAGGTATCCTTTAATGAGCAGTTCTTC. Amino acids: CASSPRTAQVSFNEQFF. This chain uses TRBV7-6 with TRBJ2-1, with D possibly matching TRBD1 (5 bases). The CDR3 sequence is 17 residues long. Deletions cut 5 bases from V and 7 bases from J, with 24 bases between. CDR1 and CDR2 from the germline V gene are SGHVS and FNYEAQ.

J is TRBJ2-1 and V is TRBV15; a possible D gene is TRBD1 (5 bases). The CDR3 contains 13 residues. CDR1 is LNHNV and CDR2 is YYDKDF in the germline V gene (reference sequence). Trimming removed 5 bases at V and 4 bases at J, with 9 bases between. The CDR3 nucleotides are TGTGCCACCAGCGTTAAGGGGTACAATGAGCAGTTCTTC. It is translated as CATSVKGYNEQFF.

The chain recombines TRBV28 with TRBJ1-1; D call uncertain. V lost 3 bases to trimming and J lost 0 bases, with 11 bases between them. This CDR3 is 15 amino acids long. Germline V lookup: CDR1 MDHEN, CDR2 SYDVKM. The CDR3 nucleotides are TGTGCCAGCAGTTTCCCCAGAGCAATGAACACTGAAGCTTTCTTT. Residues: CASSFPRAMNTEAFF.

CDR3: CASSEKKQAQYNYGYTF. The CDR3 DNA is TGCGCCAGCAGTGAGAAAAAACAGGCGCAATATAACTATGGCTACACCTTC. V is TRBV10-1 and J is TRBJ1-2; D possibly corresponds to TRBD1 (5 bases). Trimming removed 2 bases at V and 1 base at J, with 17 bases between. This CDR3 contains 17 residues. CDR1 is WNHNN and CDR2 is SYGVQD in the germline V gene (reference sequence).

CDR3: CASRTGPDTQYF. Here the CDR3 DNA reads TGTGCCAGCAGGACAGGGCCAGATACGCAGTATTTT. The chain couples TRBV7-9 to TRBJ2-3, with 7 bases fitting TRBD1. Trimming cost V 6 bases and J 4 bases; bases outside gene matches: 1. Germline CDR1 reads SEHNR; CDR2 reads FQNEAQ (reference sequence). This CDR3 is 12 amino acids long.

This chain links TRBV5-8 with TRBJ1-1, with unresolved D. This CDR3 spans 14 amino acids. Germline assignment: CDR1 SGHTS and CDR2 YDEGEE. V was trimmed by 2 bases and J by 4 bases, leaving 12 bases between them. The CDR3 region is CASSFRLGGTEAFF. For the CDR3, the DNA is TGTGCCAGCAGCTTCCGATTGGGTGGCACTGAAGCTTTCTTT.

The rearrangement joins TRBV6-5 to TRBJ1-2; 8 nucleotides match TRBD1. The CDR3 is made up of 13 amino acids. CDR1 is MNHEY, CDR2 SVGAGI, per germline. After removal of 3 bases from V and 8 bases from J, the junction contained 5 bases not matched to a gene. CDR3 nucleotide sequence: TGTGCCAGCAGTTATACGACAGGGGAGGGCTACACCTTC. Translated, it gives CASSYTTGEGYTF.

V gene TRBV27 combines with J gene TRBJ2-1; D may be TRBD2 (5 bases). V lost 8 bases to trimming and J lost 7 bases, with 12 bases between them. Germline-derived CDR1 and CDR2 are MNHEY and SMNVEV (reference sequence). This CDR3 has 12 residues. CDR3 in amino acids: CASALTGNEQFF. CDR3 sequence (DNA): TGTGCCAGCGCGTTGACGGGGAATGAGCAGTTCTTC.

V usage is TRBV5-6 and J usage is TRBJ1-2, with D tentatively TRBD1 (6 bases). The CDR3 is 13 residues long. The germline V and J ends were trimmed by 1 base and 6 bases, with 10 bases remaining between them. Germline CDR1 and CDR2: SGHDT and YYEEEE. The CDR3 loop reads CASSLLEGDGYTF. DNA of the CDR3: TGTGCCAGCAGCTTGTTGGAGGGGGATGGCTACACCTTC.

This chain joins TRBV19 and TRBJ2-1, with D perhaps matching TRBD2 (6 bases). Germline-derived CDR1 and CDR2 are LNHDA and SQIVND (reference sequence). V was shortened by 3 bases and J by 6 bases, with 6 bases between the two germline ends. This CDR3 contains 12 residues. In DNA form, the CDR3 reads TGTGCCAGTAGTATGGGGGGCAATGAGCAGTTCTTC. Its protein is CASSMGGNEQFF.

V gene TRBV4-1 combines with J gene TRBJ2-1; 14 positions agree with TRBD2. J lost 6 bases, V lost 4 bases, and 8 bases had no gene match. The CDR3 length is 17 residues. Per the germline V gene, CDR1 is MGHRA and CDR2 is YSYEKL. The CDR3 DNA reads TGCGCCAGCAGCCGCGGGACTAGCGGGAGCGTAAGCAATGAGCAGTTCTTC. It encodes CASSRGTSGSVSNEQFF.

This chain connects TRBV6-1 to TRBJ2-5, with TRBD2 matching over 7 bases. The germline CDR1 and CDR2 sequences are MNHNS and SASEGT. V gave up 2 bases and J gave up 2 bases; unmatched junction bases: 5. The CDR3 is 15 residues long. The CDR3 protein is CASSEFLGGQETQYF. CDR3 DNA: TGTGCCAGCAGTGAATTTTTGGGGGGGCAAGAGACCCAGTACTTC.

The chain couples TRBV7-9 to TRBJ2-5, with TRBD1 identical over 9 bases. The CDR3 contains 14 residues. Germline V gene sequence: CDR1 SEHNR, CDR2 FQNEAQ (reference sequence). The trim removed 2 bases at V and 5 bases at J, leaving 3 bases unmatched. CDR3 residues: CASSLYDRGETQYF. The CDR3 nucleotides read TGTGCCAGCAGCTTATACGACAGGGGGGAGACCCAGTACTTC.

The rearrangement uses TRBV7-9 and TRBJ2-7; D possibly uses TRBD1 or TRBD2 (5 bases each). The CDR3 spans 14 residues. Trimming pared 5 bases from V and 3 bases from J, leaving 14 bases between. The germline V gene encodes CDR1 SEHNR and CDR2 FQNEAQ (reference sequence). The CDR3 reads CASSLEGLLYEQYF. As DNA, the CDR3 is TGTGCCAGCAGCCTTGAGGGGTTACTCTACGAGCAGTACTTC.

The chain uses TRBV11-1 and TRBJ2-5; tentative D call: TRBD2 (6 bases). The CDR3 has 15 residues. Germline V CDR1 and CDR2: SGHAT, FQDESV (reference sequence). The V end was cut by 1 base, the J end by 2 bases, with 11 bases between. CDR3 residues: CASSLVLAGQETQYF. CDR3 sequence (DNA): TGTGCCAGCAGCTTAGTTTTGGCGGGACAAGAGACCCAGTACTTC. The full variable domain, with the rest looked up from reference TRBV11-1 and TRBJ2-5, is EAEVAQSPRYKITEKSQAVAFWCDPISGHATLYWYRQILGQGPELLVQFQDESVVDDSQLPKDRFSAERLKGVDSTLKIQPAELGDSAMYLCASSLVLAGQETQYFGPGTRLLVL.